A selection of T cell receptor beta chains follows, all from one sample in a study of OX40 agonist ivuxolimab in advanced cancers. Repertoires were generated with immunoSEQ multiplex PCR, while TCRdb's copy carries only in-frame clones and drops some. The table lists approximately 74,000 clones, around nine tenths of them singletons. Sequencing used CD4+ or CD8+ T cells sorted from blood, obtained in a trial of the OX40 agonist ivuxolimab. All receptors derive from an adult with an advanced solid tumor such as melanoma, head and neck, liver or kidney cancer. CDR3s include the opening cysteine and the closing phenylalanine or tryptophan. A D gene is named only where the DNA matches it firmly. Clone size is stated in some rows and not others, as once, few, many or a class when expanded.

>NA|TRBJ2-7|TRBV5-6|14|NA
CASSLGGSSYEQYF
TGTGCCAGCAGCTTGGGCGGTAGCTCCTACGAGCAGTACTTC
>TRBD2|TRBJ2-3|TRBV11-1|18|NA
CASSSPLERGGQTDTQYF
TGTGCCAGCAGCTCTCCCCTCGAGCGGGGGGGCCAAACAGATACGCAGTATTTT
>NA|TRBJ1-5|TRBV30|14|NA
CAWSGWGANQPQHF
TGTGCCTGGAGTGGATGGGGAGCAAATCAGCCCCAGCATTTT
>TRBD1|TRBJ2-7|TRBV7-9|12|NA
CASSETGNEQYF
TGTGCCAGCAGCGAGACAGGGAACGAGCAGTACTTC
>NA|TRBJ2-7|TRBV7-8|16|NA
CASSNTIADPSYEQYF
TGTGCCAGCAGCAACACAATAGCGGATCCCTCCTACGAGCAGTACTTC
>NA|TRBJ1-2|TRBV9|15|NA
CASSGVTVVNYGYTF
TGTGCCAGCAGCGGCGTTACGGTGGTGAACTATGGCTACACCTTC
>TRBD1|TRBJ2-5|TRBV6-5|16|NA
CASSSSVTGAGETQYF
TGTGCCAGCAGTTCCTCCGTGACAGGGGCGGGTGAGACCCAGTACTTC
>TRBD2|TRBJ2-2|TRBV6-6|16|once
CASSYAAGGPSGELFF
TGTGCCAGCAGTTACGCGGCGGGGGGGCCCAGCGGGGAGCTGTTTTTT
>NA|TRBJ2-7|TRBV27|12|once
CASRDGSYEQYF
TGTGCCAGCAGGGACGGATCCTACGAGCAGTACTTC
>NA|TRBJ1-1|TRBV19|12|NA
CASSYSNTEAFF
TGTGCCAGTAGTTATTCGAACACTGAAGCTTTCTTT
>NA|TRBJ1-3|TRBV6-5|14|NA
CASAGGTTRNTIYF
TGTGCCAGCGCCGGGGGGACAACGAGAAACACCATATATTTT
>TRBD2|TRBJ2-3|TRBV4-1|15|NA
CASSPGTSRPDTQYF
TGCGCCAGCAGCCCAGGGACTAGCCGCCCTGATACGCAGTATTTT
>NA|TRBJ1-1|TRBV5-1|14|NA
CASSPYSGNTEAFF
TGCGCCAGCAGCCCCTACAGTGGGAACACTGAAGCTTTCTTT
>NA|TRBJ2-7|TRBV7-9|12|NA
CASSLSHEEQYF
TGTGCCAGCAGCTTATCCCACGAAGAGCAGTACTTC
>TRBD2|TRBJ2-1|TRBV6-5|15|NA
CASSYRLAGGNEQFF
TGTGCCAGCAGTTACCGGCTAGCGGGAGGAAATGAGCAGTTCTTC
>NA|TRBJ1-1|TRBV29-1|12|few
CSVVTMGTEAFF
TGCAGCGTTGTAACCATGGGGACTGAAGCTTTCTTT
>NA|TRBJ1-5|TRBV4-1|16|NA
CASSQGNWVSNQPQHF
TGCGCCAGCAGCCAAGGGAATTGGGTAAGCAATCAGCCCCAGCATTTT
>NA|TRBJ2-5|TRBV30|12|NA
CAWSSVKETQYF
TGTGCCTGGAGTTCGGTAAAAGAGACCCAGTACTTC
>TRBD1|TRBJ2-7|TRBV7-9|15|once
CASVLAGTVSYEQYF
TGTGCCAGCGTGCTGGCCGGGACAGTCTCCTACGAGCAGTACTTC
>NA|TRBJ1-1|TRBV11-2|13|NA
CASSLGVNTEAFF
TGTGCCAGCAGCTTAGGGGTGAACACTGAAGCTTTCTTT
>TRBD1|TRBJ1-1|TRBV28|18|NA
CASSLTLGTDLMNTEAFF
TGTGCCAGCAGTTTGACCCTCGGGACAGACCTCATGAACACTGAAGCTTTCTTT
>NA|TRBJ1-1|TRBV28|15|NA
CASSDSPASLTEAFF
TGTGCCAGCAGTGACTCCCCGGCCTCACTTACTGAAGCTTTCTTT
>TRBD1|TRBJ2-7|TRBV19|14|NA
CASSPTGASYEQYF
TGTGCCAGTAGTCCTACAGGGGCCTCCTACGAGCAGTACTTC
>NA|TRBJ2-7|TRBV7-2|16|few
CASSIAGRGTNYEQYF
TGTGCCAGCAGCATAGCGGGCAGGGGGACGAACTACGAGCAGTACTTC
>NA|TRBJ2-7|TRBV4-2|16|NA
CASSPEEAGISYEQYF
TGTGCCAGCAGCCCCGAGGAGGCCGGCATTTCCTACGAGCAGTACTTC
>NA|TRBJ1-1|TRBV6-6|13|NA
CASSPSGGTEAFF
TGTGCCAGCAGCCCTAGTGGGGGAACTGAAGCTTTCTTT
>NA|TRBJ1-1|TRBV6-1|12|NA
CASTFPGVLAFF
TGTGCCAGCACTTTCCCGGGAGTCCTAGCTTTCTTT
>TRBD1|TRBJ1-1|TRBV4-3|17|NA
CASSQEIAGGLDTEAFF
TGCGCCAGCAGCCAAGAGATCGCAGGGGGCTTGGACACTGAAGCTTTCTTT
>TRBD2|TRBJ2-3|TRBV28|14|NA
CASNWEGTGDTQYF
TGTGCCAGCAACTGGGAGGGGACGGGCGATACGCAGTATTTT
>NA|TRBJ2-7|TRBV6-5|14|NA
CASSYRAVPYEQYF
TGTGCCAGCAGTTATCGGGCGGTCCCCTACGAGCAGTACTTC
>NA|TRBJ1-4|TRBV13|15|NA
CASSLQGGLHEKLFF
TGTGCCAGCAGCTTACAGGGAGGACTTCATGAAAAACTGTTTTTT
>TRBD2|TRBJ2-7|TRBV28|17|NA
CASSLFSWTSGIYEQYF
TGTGCCAGCAGTTTGTTCTCATGGACTAGCGGAATATACGAGCAGTACTTC
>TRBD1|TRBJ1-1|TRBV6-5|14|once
CASSLGGADTEAFF
TGTGCCAGCAGTTTAGGGGGCGCGGACACTGAAGCTTTCTTT
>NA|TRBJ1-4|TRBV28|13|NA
CASSLERDEKLFF
TGTGCCAGCAGTTTAGAAAGGGATGAAAAACTGTTTTTT
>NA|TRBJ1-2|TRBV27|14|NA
CASSFRGREFGYTF
TGTGCCAGCAGTTTCAGGGGCCGGGAGTTTGGCTACACCTTC
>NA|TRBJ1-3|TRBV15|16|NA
CATSILRLDSGNTIYF
TGTGCCACCAGCATACTTCGTCTGGACTCTGGAAACACCATATATTTT
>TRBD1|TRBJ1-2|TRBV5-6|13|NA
CASSLGQGQGYTF
TGTGCCAGCAGCTTGGGACAGGGACAGGGCTACACCTTC
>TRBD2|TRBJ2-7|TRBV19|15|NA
CASSPTSGSSYEQYF
TGTGCCAGTAGTCCTACTAGCGGGAGCTCCTACGAGCAGTACTTC
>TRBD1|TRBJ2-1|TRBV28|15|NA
CASSSRQGRNNEQFF
TGTGCCAGCAGTTCAAGACAGGGGCGTAACAATGAGCAGTTCTTC
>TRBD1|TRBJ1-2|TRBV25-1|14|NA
CASSERQGLYGYTF
TGTGCCAGCAGTGAAAGACAGGGCCTCTATGGCTACACCTTC
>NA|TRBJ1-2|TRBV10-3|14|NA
CAISGRDEFYGYTF
TGTGCCATCAGTGGCCGGGACGAGTTCTATGGTTACACCTTC
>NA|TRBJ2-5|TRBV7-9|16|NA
CASSPSSLFYQETQYF
TGTGCCAGCAGCCCCTCTAGCCTCTTTTACCAAGAGACCCAGTACTTC
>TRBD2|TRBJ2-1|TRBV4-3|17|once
CASSQEGGESSYNEQFF
TGCGCCAGCAGCCAAGAGGGGGGGGAAAGCTCCTACAATGAGCAGTTCTTC
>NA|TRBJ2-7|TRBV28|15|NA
CASSPSSDLTYEQYF
TGTGCCAGCAGTCCCTCCAGCGATCTTACCTACGAGCAGTACTTC
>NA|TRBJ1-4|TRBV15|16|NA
CATSRDRRGANEKLFF
TGTGCCACCAGCAGAGATCGAAGAGGGGCTAATGAAAAACTGTTTTTT
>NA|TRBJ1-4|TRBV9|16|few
CASSEGFLTENEKLFF
TGTGCCAGCAGCGAGGGGTTCCTAACAGAAAATGAAAAACTGTTTTTT
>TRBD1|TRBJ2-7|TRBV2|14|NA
CASSPLGQGYEQYF
TGTGCCAGCAGTCCCCTTGGACAGGGCTACGAGCAGTACTTC
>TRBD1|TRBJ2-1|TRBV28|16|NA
CASSWDRVPSYNEQFF
TGTGCCAGCAGTTGGGACAGGGTTCCTTCCTACAATGAGCAGTTCTTC
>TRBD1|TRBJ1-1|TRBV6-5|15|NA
CASGQGDRVNTEAFF
TGTGCCAGCGGACAGGGGGATCGCGTGAACACTGAAGCTTTCTTT
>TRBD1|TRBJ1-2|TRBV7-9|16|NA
CASSPWTGEANYGYTF
TGTGCCAGCAGCCCATGGACAGGTGAAGCTAACTATGGCTACACCTTC
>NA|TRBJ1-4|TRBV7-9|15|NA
CASSSPGRRGEKLFF
TGTGCCAGCAGCTCCCCGGGACGGCGAGGTGAAAAACTGTTTTTT
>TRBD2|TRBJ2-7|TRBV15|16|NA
CATSRDRTSGRYEQYF
TGTGCCACCAGCAGAGATCGGACTAGCGGGAGGTACGAGCAGTACTTC
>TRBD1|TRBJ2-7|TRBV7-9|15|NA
CASSLVGQGFNEQYF
TGTGCCAGCAGCTTAGTTGGACAGGGGTTTAACGAGCAGTACTTC
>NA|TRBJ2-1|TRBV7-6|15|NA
CASSSDQGLSNEQFF
TGTGCCAGCAGTTCGGACCAGGGGCTCTCCAATGAGCAGTTCTTC
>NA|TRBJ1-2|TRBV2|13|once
CATTGFGGPGYTF
TGTGCCACAACGGGGTTTGGGGGGCCTGGCTACACCTTC
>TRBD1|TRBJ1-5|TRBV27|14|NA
CASSRQGGNQPQHF
TGTGCCAGCAGCAGACAGGGCGGCAATCAGCCCCAGCATTTT
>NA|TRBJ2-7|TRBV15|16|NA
CATSPNFSSGSYEQYF
TGTGCCACCAGCCCTAATTTCTCGTCGGGGAGCTACGAGCAGTACTTC
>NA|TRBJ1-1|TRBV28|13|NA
CASSPERNTEAFF
TGTGCCAGCAGCCCGGAGCGGAACACTGAAGCTTTCTTT